This TCR beta chain was captured by sequencing in a study of T cells after yellow fever vaccination. From germline, CDR1 is SGHNT and CDR2 YYREEE (reference sequence). This CDR3 spans 14 amino acids. Trimming took 3 bases from V and 0 from J, leaving 9 bases between them. TCRdb reanalysed the 5' RACE reads using MiXCR and keeps one entry per CDR3 protein. This repertoire shows 500,000 to 550,000 distinct CDR3 sequences, 21% found once; its top ten account for approximately 16%. The chain uses TRBV5-4 and TRBJ1-2, with a weak D call TRBD1 (5 bases). The TCR comes from a man aged 18 to 35 who received the YFV17D yellow fever vaccine. This material consisted of PBMCs, taken roughly 20 days after the first yellow fever vaccination. CDR3 loop: CASSWDGSNYGYTF. The CDR3 coding sequence is TGTGCCAGCAGCTGGGACGGATCTAACTATGGCTACACCTTC.